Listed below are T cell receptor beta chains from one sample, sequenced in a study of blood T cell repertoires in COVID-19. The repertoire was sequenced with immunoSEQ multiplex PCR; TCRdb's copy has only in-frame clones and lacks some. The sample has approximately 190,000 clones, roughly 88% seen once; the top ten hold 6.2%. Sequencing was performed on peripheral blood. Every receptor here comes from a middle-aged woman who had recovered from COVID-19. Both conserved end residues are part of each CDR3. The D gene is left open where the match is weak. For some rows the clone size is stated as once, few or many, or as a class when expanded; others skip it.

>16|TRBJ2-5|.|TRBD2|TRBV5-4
TGTGCCAGCAGCTTGGGACTAGCGGGAGGACACGAGACCCAGTACTTC
CASSLGLAGGHETQYF
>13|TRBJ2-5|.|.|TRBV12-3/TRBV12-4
TGTGCCAGCACCCCCCTTGAGGGCGAGACCCAGTACTTC
CASTPLEGETQYF
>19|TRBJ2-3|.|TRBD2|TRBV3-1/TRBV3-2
TGTGCCAGCAGCCAAGAGGTCGGCGGCCTAGCGGGAGCAATAGATACGCAGTATTTT
CASSQEVGGLAGAIDTQYF
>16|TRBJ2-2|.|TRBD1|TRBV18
TGTGCCAGCTCACCACGGACAGGGGTAAACACCGGGGAGCTGTTTTTT
CASSPRTGVNTGELFF
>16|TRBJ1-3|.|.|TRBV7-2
TGTGCCAGCAGCTTAGCACAGGTACCCTCTGGAAACACCATATATTTT
CASSLAQVPSGNTIYF
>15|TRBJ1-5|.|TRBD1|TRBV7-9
TGTGCCAGCAGCTTACCAGGGGGTAGCAATCAGCCCCAGCATTTT
CASSLPGGSNQPQHF
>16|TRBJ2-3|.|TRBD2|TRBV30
TGTGCCTGGAGTGCATACAAAGCGGGAAGGGCAGATACGCAGTATTTT
CAWSAYKAGRADTQYF
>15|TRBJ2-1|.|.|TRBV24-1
TGTGCCACCAGTGACCCTAGCGCCTATGGCAATGAGCAGTTCTTC
CATSDPSAYGNEQFF
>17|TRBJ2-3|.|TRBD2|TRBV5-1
TGCGCCAGCAGCTGGCAAAAACGGGACTACTCACGGGATACGCAGTATTTT
CASSWQKRDYSRDTQYF
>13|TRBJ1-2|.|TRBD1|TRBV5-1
TGCGCCAGCAGCTGGGGACAGGGAAGGGGCTACACCTTC
CASSWGQGRGYTF
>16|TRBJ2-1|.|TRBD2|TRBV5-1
TGCGCCAGCAGCTTGGGGACTAGGAGCTCCTACAATGAGCAGTTCTTC
CASSLGTRSSYNEQFF
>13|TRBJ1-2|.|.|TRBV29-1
TGCAGCGTTGGGATCTCTGGAGACTATGGCTACACCTTC
CSVGISGDYGYTF
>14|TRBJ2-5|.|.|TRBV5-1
TGCGCCAGCAGCGGGGGGACGGTACAAGAGACCCAGTACTTC
CASSGGTVQETQYF
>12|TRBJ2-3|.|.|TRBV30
TGTGCCTGGAGTTCAAGCACAGATACGCAGTATTTT
CAWSSSTDTQYF
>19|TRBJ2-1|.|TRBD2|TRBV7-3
TGTGCCAGCAGCCCACTAGCGGGTGAGGTCATGGGCTCCTACAATGAGCAGTTCTTC
CASSPLAGEVMGSYNEQFF
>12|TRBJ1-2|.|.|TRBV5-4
TGTGCCAGCAGCTTGGGGGGGGTTGGCTACACCTTC
CASSLGGVGYTF
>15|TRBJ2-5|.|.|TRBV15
TGTGCCACCAGCAGAGGGACGGCAGGGCAAGAGACCCAGTACTTC
CATSRGTAGQETQYF
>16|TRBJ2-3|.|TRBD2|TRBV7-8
TGTGCCAGCAGCTTAAGGACTAGCGGGAGTGGGGGTACGCAGTATTTT
CASSLRTSGSGGTQYF
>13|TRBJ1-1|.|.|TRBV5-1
TGCGCCAGCAATGACTGGGAGGACACTGAAGCTTTCTTT
CASNDWEDTEAFF
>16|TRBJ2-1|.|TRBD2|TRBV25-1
TGTGCCAGCAGTCCCAAGGGGAGGGTTTGGGCCAATGAGCAGTTCTTC
CASSPKGRVWANEQFF
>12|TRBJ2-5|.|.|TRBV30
TGTGCCTGGAGCCTACTCCAAGAGACCCAGTACTTC
CAWSLLQETQYF
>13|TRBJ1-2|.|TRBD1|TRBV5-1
TGCGCCAGCAGCCCGGACAGGGGGGATGGCTACACCTTC
CASSPDRGDGYTF
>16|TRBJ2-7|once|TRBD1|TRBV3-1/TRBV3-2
TGTGCCAGCAGCCAAGAAAAGGACAGGTCCCTTGGCGAGCAGTACTTC
CASSQEKDRSLGEQYF
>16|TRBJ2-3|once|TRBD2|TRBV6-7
TGTGCCAGCAGTTACTCGGGTAGCGGGCTTGGTGATACGCAGTATTTT
CASSYSGSGLGDTQYF
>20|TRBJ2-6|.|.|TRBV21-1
TGTGCCAGCAGCGCCCGCCAACAGGGGGCCGCACTCTCTGGGGCCAACGTCCTGACTTTC
CASSARQQGAALSGANVLTF
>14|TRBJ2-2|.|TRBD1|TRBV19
TGTGCCAGTACTTACCCAGGGGGAACCGGGGAGCTGTTTTTT
CASTYPGGTGELFF
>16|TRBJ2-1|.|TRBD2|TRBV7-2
TGTGCCAGCAGCTCCTCTAGCGGGGTCTCCTACAATGAGCAGTTCTTC
CASSSSSGVSYNEQFF
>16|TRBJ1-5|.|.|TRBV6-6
TGTGCCAGCAGTCAGCGAGCCGGGCAGGGTAATCAGCCCCAGCATTTT
CASSQRAGQGNQPQHF
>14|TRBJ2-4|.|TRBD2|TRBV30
TGTGCCTGGACGGGGGGAGGCGGCAAAAACATTCAGTACTTC
CAWTGGGGKNIQYF